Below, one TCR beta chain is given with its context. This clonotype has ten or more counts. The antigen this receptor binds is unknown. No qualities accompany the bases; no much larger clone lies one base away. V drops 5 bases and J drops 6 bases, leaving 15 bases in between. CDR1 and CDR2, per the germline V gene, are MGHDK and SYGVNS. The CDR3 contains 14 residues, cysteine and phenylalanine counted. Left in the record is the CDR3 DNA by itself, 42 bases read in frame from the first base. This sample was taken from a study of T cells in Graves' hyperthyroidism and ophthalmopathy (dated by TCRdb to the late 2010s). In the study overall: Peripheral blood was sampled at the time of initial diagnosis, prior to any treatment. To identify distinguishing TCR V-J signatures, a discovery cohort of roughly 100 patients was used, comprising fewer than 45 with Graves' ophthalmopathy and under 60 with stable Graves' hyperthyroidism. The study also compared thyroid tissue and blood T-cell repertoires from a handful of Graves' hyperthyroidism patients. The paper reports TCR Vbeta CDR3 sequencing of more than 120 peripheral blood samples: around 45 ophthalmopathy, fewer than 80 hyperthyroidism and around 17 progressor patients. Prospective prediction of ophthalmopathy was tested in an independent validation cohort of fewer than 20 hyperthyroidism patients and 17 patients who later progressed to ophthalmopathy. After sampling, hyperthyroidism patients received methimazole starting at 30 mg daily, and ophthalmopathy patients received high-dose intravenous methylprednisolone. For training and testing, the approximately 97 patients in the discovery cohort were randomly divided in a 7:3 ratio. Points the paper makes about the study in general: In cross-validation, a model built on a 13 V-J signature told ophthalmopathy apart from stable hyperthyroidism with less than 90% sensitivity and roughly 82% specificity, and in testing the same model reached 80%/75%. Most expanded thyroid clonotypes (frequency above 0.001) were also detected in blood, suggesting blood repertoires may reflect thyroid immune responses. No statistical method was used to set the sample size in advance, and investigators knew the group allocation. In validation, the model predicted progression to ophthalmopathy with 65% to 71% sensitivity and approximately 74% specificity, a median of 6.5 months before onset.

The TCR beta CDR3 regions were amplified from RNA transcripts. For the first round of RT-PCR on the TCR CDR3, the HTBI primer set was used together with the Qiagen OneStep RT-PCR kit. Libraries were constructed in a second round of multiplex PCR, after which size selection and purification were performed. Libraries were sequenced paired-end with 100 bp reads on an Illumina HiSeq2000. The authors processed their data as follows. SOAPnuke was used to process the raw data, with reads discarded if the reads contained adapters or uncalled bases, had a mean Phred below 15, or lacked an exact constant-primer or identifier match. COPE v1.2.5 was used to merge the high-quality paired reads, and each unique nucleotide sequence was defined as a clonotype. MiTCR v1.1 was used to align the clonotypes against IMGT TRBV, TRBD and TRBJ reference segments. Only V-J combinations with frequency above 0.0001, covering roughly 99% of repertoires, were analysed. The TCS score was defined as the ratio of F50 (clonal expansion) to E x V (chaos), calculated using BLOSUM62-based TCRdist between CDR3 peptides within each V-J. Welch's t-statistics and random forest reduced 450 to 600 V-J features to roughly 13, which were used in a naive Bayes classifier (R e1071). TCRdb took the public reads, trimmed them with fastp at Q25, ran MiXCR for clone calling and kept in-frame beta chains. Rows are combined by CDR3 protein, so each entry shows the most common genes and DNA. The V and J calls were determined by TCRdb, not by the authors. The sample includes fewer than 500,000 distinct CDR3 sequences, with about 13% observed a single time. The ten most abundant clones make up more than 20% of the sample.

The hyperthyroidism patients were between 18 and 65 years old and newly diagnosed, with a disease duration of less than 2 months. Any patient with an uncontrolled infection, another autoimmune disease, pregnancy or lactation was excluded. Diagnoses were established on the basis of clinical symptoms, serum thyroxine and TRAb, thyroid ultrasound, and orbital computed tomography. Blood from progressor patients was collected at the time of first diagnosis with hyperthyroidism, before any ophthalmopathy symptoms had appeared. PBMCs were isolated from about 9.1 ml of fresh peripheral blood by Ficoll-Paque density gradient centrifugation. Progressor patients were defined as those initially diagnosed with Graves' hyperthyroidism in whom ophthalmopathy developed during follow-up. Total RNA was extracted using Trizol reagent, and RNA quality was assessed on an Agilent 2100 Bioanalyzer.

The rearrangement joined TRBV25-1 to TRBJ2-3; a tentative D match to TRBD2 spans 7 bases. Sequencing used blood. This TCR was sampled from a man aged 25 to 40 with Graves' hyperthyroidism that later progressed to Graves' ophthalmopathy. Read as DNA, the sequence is TGTGCCAGCAGTTTCGCGGGGGCGTCGGATACGCAGTATTTT. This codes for CASSFAGASDTQYF.